The following is a TCR beta chain sequence with its context. The record originates from a study of technical replicates of blood from a handful of donors. The method was immunoSEQ multiplex PCR; TCRdb's version includes in-frame clones alone and lacks a portion of them. The profile shows about 79,000 clones, roughly 94% of them singletons. The TCR sequence derives from a human donor in good health. The specimen was T cells isolated from PBMCs.

In nucleotides, the CDR3 is TGTGCCAGTAGTATCGGACAGGCCCCGTCACCCCTCCACTTT. This encodes CASSIGQAPSPLHF. The chain combines TRBV19 with TRBJ1-6, with TRBD1 identical over 7 bases. Trimming took 3 bases from V and 10 from J; bases not matched to a gene: 6. The CDR3 is made up of 14 amino acids. Germline-derived CDR1 and CDR2 are LNHDA and SQIVND (reference sequence).